Here is one T cell receptor (beta chain) with its context. This clone has only a few counts. The antigen it recognizes is unknown. No clone much larger than this one lies a single base away; base qualities are absent. CDR1 and CDR2 are read off the germline V gene (reference sequence) as SEHNR and FQNEAQ. V loses 3 bases, J loses 6 bases, and the germline ends lie 8 bases apart. Taken from cysteine to phenylalanine, the CDR3 has 13 residues. Just the 39-base CDR3 DNA is kept, in frame starting at base 1. The method behind the library was the immunoSEQ multiplex PCR assay. A mixture of 60 forward primers for TCR Vbeta segments and 13 reverse primers for TCR Jbeta segments was used in the multiplex PCR. The CDR3 region of rearranged TCR beta genes was amplified from genomic DNA with a multiplex PCR assay. The Illumina HiSeq System was used to sequence the amplified TCR beta libraries as 87-base-pair reads. The authors processed their data as follows. A later analysis counted 65 million to 90 million unique TCR beta chains across the 666 repertoires, and roughly 9.9 million of these chains were shared by at least two donors. To remove PCR and sequencing errors, raw reads were error-corrected and collapsed into unique sequences using a nearest-neighbor algorithm that merged closely related sequences. To assign V, D and J gene segments, CDR3 sequences were aligned to IMGT reference sequences. Each retained sequence needed at least a six-nucleotide match to both a V gene segment and a J gene segment. Rearrangements were classified as productive when the CDR3 lacked stop codons and remained in frame with V and J, and all other rearrangements were classified as non-productive. Following IMGT convention, CDR3 was defined as the stretch from the second conserved V-encoded cysteine up to the conserved J-encoded phenylalanine. Sequences without an unambiguous match to a single V gene segment were excluded from the earlier analysis of 450 to 750 of the donors. In an earlier analysis of several hundred of the donors, V segments were called functional above 56.7% productive rearrangements and were called segregating when the between-donor standard deviation exceeded 5%. A statistical classification framework was built to diagnose cytomegalovirus status from the catalog of TCR beta chain sequences. In a later analysis, TCR nucleotide sequences were compared against IMGT/GENE-DB human TR gene sequences so that V and J genes could be assigned. Using the TCRdist pipeline, a later analysis assigned CDR3 sequences along with most-parsimonious VDJ recombination scenarios. In a later analysis, each TCR beta chain was defined by its CDR3 amino acid sequence together with its V-gene family, and reads lacking a unique V-gene family were excluded. A later analysis removed several hundred highly shared, low-generation-probability nucleotide sequences to deal with suspected cross-contamination and a sequencing artifact. A later analysis calculated a clonal expansion index for each public chain from normalized within-repertoire ranks of inferred template counts. In a later analysis, generation probabilities were computed using a VDJ recombination model fitted to out-of-frame rearrangements, and the results were checked against IGoR. A later analysis scored TCR-TCR, TCR-HLA and TCR-CMV co-occurrence with hypergeometric tests, applying a repertoire-size bias correction to TCR pairs. To estimate false discovery rates, a later analysis permuted the HLA or CMV assignments 20 times. In a later analysis, co-occurring TCRs were grouped using DBSCAN, with TCRdist sequence similarity added in when clustering inside HLA-allele-positive subsets. Co-occurrence clustering excluded repertoires with fewer than 30,000 or more than 120,000 public chains, plus five with anomalous nucleotide sharing. Entries here come from immuneACCESS through TCRdb and include only in-frame sequences with V and J called. Some clones fail to appear in such tables; in the studies checked, an unresolved V gene covers under half of the shortfall, and the cause of the remainder is unknown. V and J calls and clone size are those listed in that table; D and trimming were worked out from the DNA. The sample contains 100,000 or so clones, 60% to 80% of them found a single time. The ten top clones hold 4.5% to 5% of the sample.

This entry is derived from a study of cytomegalovirus exposure and HLA in healthy donors (dated 2017 in TCRdb). Study-level background: An earlier analysis of roughly 610 of the donors reported roughly 300 Gb of sequence data and 95 million to 120 million unique TCR beta sequences obtained from approximately 180 million T cells. Every discovery cohort repertoire had been produced on one sequencing platform. To predict cytomegalovirus infection status, the study brought together high-throughput TCR immunosequencing, statistical association of individual TCRs with disease status, and machine learning. A later analysis re-analyzed previously published TCR beta repertoires from 500 to 700 donors and added high-resolution HLA genotyping to study TCR occurrence patterns. The genetic ancestry cluster associated with self-reported Caucasian donors included about 81% of the 398 genotyped donors. An early release covering roughly 640 HLA-typed donors comprised about 310 gigabases of sequencing data and roughly 86 million unique TCR sequences. Across some 400 genotyped donors of the cohort, an average of about 240,000 unique TCR beta nucleotide sequences per donor were sequenced, and around 19% of those sequences were non-productive. A separate validation cohort of more than 100 different subjects was used in addition to the approximately 640-subject first cohort. HLA typing covered class I and class II loci at four-digit resolution. Genome-wide SNP genotypes for about three fifths of the roughly 670 donors were used in a later genetic analysis, which treated that subset as a discovery cohort. The study aimed to test whether signatures of past pathogen exposure could be identified by cataloging public T cell receptors. The T cell repertoires of 666 subjects were profiled by immunosequencing and related to cytomegalovirus serostatus. In the later analysis, no new phenotypic data were used to find candidate immune exposures; instead, reliance was placed on TCR beta sequences and their occurrence across donors. Because of strong linkage in the cohort, four or five DR-DQ haplotypes were treated as single units for association and clustering. An earlier analysis of some 500 of the donors applied high-throughput TCR beta sequencing to assess whether each TCR beta V gene segment acted as functional or pseudogenic. Donor age, sex, ethnicity and CMV serostatus were collected together with the repertoire data. Typing coverage varied by locus: about 629-630 donors for A, B, C, DRB1 and DQB1; under 550 for DQA1; approximately 570 for DPA1; under 490 for DPB1. Study-level results and caveats: Most CMV-associated TCR beta chains appeared to be HLA-restricted in a later analysis, and the HLA associations seemed to be driven largely by CMV exposure. A later genetic analysis associated a missense DCLRE1C variant with V-gene and J-gene trimming of TCR beta chains, and an independent cohort replicated the association. In a later analysis, the rate of TCR association differed among HLA loci, with DRB1 alleles having the most associated TCRs and HLA-C alleles having the fewest. Because the 87-base-pair reads could not distinguish some IMGT-functional V segments, including TRBV6-2 and TRBV6-3, those segments were excluded. Broadly in line with IMGT annotations, most TCR beta V segments showed up in productive rearrangements about 87% or about 30% of the time in an earlier analysis of around 600 of the donors. The classifier was reported to diagnose cytomegalovirus status with high specificity and sensitivity in both the original and validation cohorts. Sequencing depth was assumed to be roughly uniform across donors in the presence/absence analyses, though that assumption may not hold. The only immune exposure information available for the cohort was CMV serostatus. Compared with the approximately 710-donor mean, donors in an Asian-associated ancestry cluster had fewer N-insertions in productive TCRs, according to a later genetic analysis. Most TCR sequences were seen in very few donors, while some public TCRs were found in many individuals. A later analysis associated 15,000 or so TCR beta sequences with specific HLA alleles at a false discovery rate of 0.05. Linkage disequilibrium might explain the correlated functional status among segregating V segments, but an unknown experimental factor could not be ruled out. Because counts were too low, roughly 17 rarely observed V segments, including chromosome 9 orphons, were left out of the earlier analysis of several hundred of the donors. Because HLA typing was unavailable for some donors at each locus, only the typed subset was used in association tests. Assigning TCR associations to individual alleles was difficult when HLA alleles, especially DR and DQ, strongly co-occurred. A cluster of highly shared sequence variants was judged likely to represent a technical artifact of the sequencing pipeline. A further reported finding was that TCR beta sequences accurately predicted the HLA-A and HLA-B alleles for most subjects in the first cohort. According to a later analysis, parvovirus B19, influenza, CMV and Epstein-Barr virus appeared linked to several top co-occurrence clusters. A few of the identified cytomegalovirus-associated TCR beta chains were confirmed in vitro to be specific for cytomegalovirus antigens. The study listed 150 to 200 TCR beta chains as associated with cytomegalovirus. This cohort had only TCR beta chains sequenced, and the lack of alpha or paired-chain data limited which features could be detected. According to the authors, the approach could potentially be generalized to other disease states and immunological phenotypes. In a later analysis, HLA-associated TCR beta chains showed more clonal expansion and lower generation probabilities than non-associated chains that were equally common.

The cohort consisted of 650 to 700 healthy bone marrow donors. All cohort members were sampled while nominally healthy, although unrecorded immune exposures were likely present. The donor tested CMV seropositive and was one of the 289 seropositive cohort members. Every donor gave a peripheral blood sample, and the peripheral blood mononuclear cells from that sample were used for TCR beta sequencing. The Qiagen DNeasy Blood Extraction Kit was used to extract genomic DNA from the blood cell samples. The chain is made from TRBV7-9 and TRBJ2-2, with the D gene call left open. Sequenced: PBMCs. The origin of this receptor is a woman younger than 35 in good health and CMV-seropositive. The nucleotide sequence is given as TGTGCCAGCAGCTTTGGAGACCCCGGGGAGCTGTTTTTT. Translation gives CASSFGDPGELFF.